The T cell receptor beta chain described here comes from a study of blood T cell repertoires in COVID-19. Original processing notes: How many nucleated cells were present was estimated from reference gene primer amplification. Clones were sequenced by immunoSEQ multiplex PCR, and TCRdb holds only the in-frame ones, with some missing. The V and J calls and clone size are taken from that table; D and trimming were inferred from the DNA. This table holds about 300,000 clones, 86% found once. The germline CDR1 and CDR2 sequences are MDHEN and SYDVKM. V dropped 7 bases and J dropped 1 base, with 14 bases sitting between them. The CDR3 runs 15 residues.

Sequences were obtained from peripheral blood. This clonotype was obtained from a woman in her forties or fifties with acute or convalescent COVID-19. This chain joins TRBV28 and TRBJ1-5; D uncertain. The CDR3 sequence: CASNEEGGSNQPQHF. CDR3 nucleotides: TGTGCCAGCAACGAGGAGGGCGGGAGCAATCAGCCCCAGCATTTT.